These T cell receptor beta chains were read from a single sample in a study of identical twins. TCRdb redid the calling of the 5' RACE reads with MiXCR, one entry per CDR3 protein. The table shows about 190,000 distinct CDR3 sequences, with more than 15% occurring only once. These sequences were also reported in another study, on T cells expressing NK-cell markers.

Material for sequencing was CD8+ T cells sorted from blood. These receptors originate from a woman between 18 and 29 years old in good health. Each CDR3 is given with its conserved first and last residue. A D gene is named only where the DNA matches it firmly. The size of a clone is reported for some rows only, either as once, few or many, or as a class for expanded clones.

V	length	D	J	size	DNA	CDR3
TRBV9	17	.	TRBJ2-1	.	TGTGCCAGCAGCGAGACCTCTTCGGGACATGATTACAATGAGCAGTTCTTC	CASSETSSGHDYNEQFF
TRBV20-1	13	.	TRBJ2-2	few	TGCAGTGCTAGAGCTATCTCCGCCGGGGAGCTGTTTTTT	CSARAISAGELFF
TRBV20-1	16	.	TRBJ2-7	.	TGCAGTGCTAGAGCACCCCTAGGGGCTAAACAGTACGAGCAGTACTTC	CSARAPLGAKQYEQYF
TRBV29-1	14	.	TRBJ2-5	few	TGCAGCGTGGGGGGTCGCGGTGAGGGAGAGACCCAGTACTTC	CSVGGRGEGETQYF
TRBV3-1	17	.	TRBJ2-3	few	TGTGCCAGCAGCCAAGATTCAGGCGGGCCTTCCACAGATACGCAGTATTTT	CASSQDSGGPSTDTQYF
TRBV7-9	16	.	TRBJ2-1	.	TGTGCCAGCAGCACCACGTCGGGGGACTCCTACAATGAGCAGTTCTTC	CASSTTSGDSYNEQFF
TRBV5-4	17	TRBD2	TRBJ2-3	few	TGTGCCAGCAGCTTCTCCCTAGCGGGATATAGCACAGATACGCAGTATTTT	CASSFSLAGYSTDTQYF
TRBV12-3/TRBV12-4	15	TRBD1	TRBJ1-5	.	TGTGCCAGCAGTCAACCGGGACAGGGGCCTCAGCCCCAGCATTTT	CASSQPGQGPQPQHF
TRBV19	14	.	TRBJ2-1	.	TGTGCCAGTAGTCTGCAAGTAACCTACAATGAGCAGTTCTTC	CASSLQVTYNEQFF
TRBV18	16	.	TRBJ1-2	.	TGTGCCAGCTCAGCACCTGGGGACAAGATGGTATGGGGCTACACCTTC	CASSAPGDKMVWGYTF
TRBV29-1	15	TRBD1	TRBJ2-7	many	TGCAGCGTTACACCCTCGACAGGGAGCTCCTACGAGCAGTACTTC	CSVTPSTGSSYEQYF